A selection of T cell receptor beta chains follows, all from one sample in a study of shared clonotypes between healthy human individuals. The protocol was immunoSEQ multiplex PCR, while the TCRdb copy is restricted to in-frame clones and leaves out a portion. The data contain over 2 million clones, roughly 94% of them singletons. Specimen: naive CD4+ T cells sorted from blood. Receptors originate from a man younger than 35 in good health. CDR3s include the opening cysteine and the closing phenylalanine or tryptophan. D genes are given only for firm matches. Only part of the rows carry a size: once, few, many, or a class if the clone is expanded.

v_gene	j_gene	abundance	d_gene	CDR3nt	CDR3aa
TRBV9	TRBJ2-3	NA	NA	TGTGCCAGCAGCCCTCTTGGTCAGACAACGCAGTATTTT	CASSPLGQTTQYF
TRBV28	TRBJ2-5	NA	TRBD2	TGTGCCAGCAGCCCTAGCGGAAGAGACCAGTACTTC	CASSPSGRDQYF
TRBV6-5	TRBJ2-5	NA	NA	TGTGCCAGCAGTTACGGAGGGGGGCCCCGGGAGACCCAGTACTTC	CASSYGGGPRETQYF
TRBV7-8	TRBJ1-1	NA	TRBD1	TGTGCCAGCAGCTGGGGTGAAAGGGGGCGGGCTTTCTTT	CASSWGERGRAFF
TRBV9	TRBJ1-1	NA	TRBD1	TGTGCCAGCAGCGTCAACTCGGGGTGGAACCAGGGACAGGAATCTGAAGCTTTCTTT	CASSVNSGWNQGQESEAFF
TRBV11-2	TRBJ1-2	NA	NA	TGTGCCAGCAGCTTAGATGGTTTGGGAGGGGTTGGCTACACCTTC	CASSLDGLGGVGYTF
TRBV7-2	TRBJ2-5	NA	NA	TGTGCCAGCAGGCCTAAGGGAGAGACCCAGTACTTC	CASRPKGETQYF
TRBV10-2	TRBJ2-2	NA	NA	TGCGCCAGCAGGCATACAGGGACCGGGGAGCTGTTTTTT	CASRHTGTGELFF
TRBV7-2	TRBJ2-7	NA	NA	TGTGCCAGCAGCTTAGGCAGGGTAGGAGTCTACGAGCAGTACTTC	CASSLGRVGVYEQYF
TRBV5-4	TRBJ2-4	NA	TRBD2	TGTGCCAGCAGCGTGACTAGCGGTAAAAACATTCAGTACTTC	CASSVTSGKNIQYF
TRBV20-1	TRBJ2-7	NA	NA	TGCAGTGCGGGAGGTGAAGGGCCGCAGTACTTC	CSAGGEGPQYF
TRBV10-3	TRBJ2-1	once	NA	TGTGCCATCAGCTCGATTCGGAATGAGCAGTTCTTC	CAISSIRNEQFF
TRBV7-8	TRBJ2-6	NA	NA	TGTGCCAGCAGCTTAGGTTGGTCACGTGGGGCCAACGTCCTGACTTTC	CASSLGWSRGANVLTF
TRBV30	TRBJ1-4	once	NA	TGTGCCTGGAGTGTACGAGTGGGTGAAAAACTGTTTTTT	CAWSVRVGEKLFF
TRBV5-8	TRBJ1-5	NA	NA	TGTGCCAGCACTACGGAAAATCAGCCCCAGCATTTT	CASTTENQPQHF
TRBV30	TRBJ2-7	NA	NA	TGTGCCTGGAGTGTACTTCCAGGGTACTACGAGCAGTACTTC	CAWSVLPGYYEQYF
TRBV4-1	TRBJ1-5	NA	TRBD1	TGCGCCAGCAGCCAAGAGGTACAGGGGATACATCAGCCCCAGCATTTT	CASSQEVQGIHQPQHF
TRBV12-1	TRBJ1-3	NA	NA	TGTGCCAGCAGAAGGACAGGATCGGGAAACACCATATATTTT	CASRRTGSGNTIYF
TRBV6-5	TRBJ2-3	NA	NA	TGTGCCAGCAGTTACTCTCCTAACCCTAGCACAGATACGCAGTATTTT	CASSYSPNPSTDTQYF
TRBV28	TRBJ1-2	NA	TRBD1	TGTGCCAGCAGCTCGGGACAGGGGGTAACGTATGGTGGCTACACCTTC	CASSSGQGVTYGGYTF
TRBV18	TRBJ2-3	NA	NA	TGTGCCAGCTCACCACCGGTAGGGACAGATACGCAGTATTTT	CASSPPVGTDTQYF
TRBV18	TRBJ2-1	NA	NA	TGTGCCAGCTCACTCTTCGAAGGGGGCAATGAGCAGTTCTTC	CASSLFEGGNEQFF
TRBV7-9	TRBJ2-5	NA	TRBD2	TGTGCCAGCAGCTTCGGGACTAGCGGGATCCAAGAGACCCAGTACTTC	CASSFGTSGIQETQYF
TRBV5-5	TRBJ2-7	NA	NA	TGTGCCAGCAGCTGGGGAACGGTGCTGTACGAGCAGTACTTC	CASSWGTVLYEQYF
TRBV15	TRBJ2-7	NA	TRBD1	TGTGCCACCAGCAGAGACCAAGGGGACAGGGCCCACGAGCAGTACTTC	CATSRDQGDRAHEQYF
TRBV29-1	TRBJ2-1	NA	TRBD2	TGCAGCGCTGAGGGACTAGTGGGATACAATGAGCAGTTCTTC	CSAEGLVGYNEQFF
TRBV5-1	TRBJ2-1	NA	NA	TGCGCCAGCAGCTTAAATTGGGATGAGCAGTTCTTC	CASSLNWDEQFF
TRBV5-1	TRBJ2-5	NA	NA	TGCGCCAGCACGAGGGGCTCGGGGGAGACCCAGTACTTC	CASTRGSGETQYF
TRBV6-5	TRBJ2-7	NA	NA	TGTGCCAGCGCCCAACAGGGATTCTCTTCGGTGCAGTACTTC	CASAQQGFSSVQYF
TRBV7-9	TRBJ2-1	NA	TRBD2	TGTGCCAGCAGCTTAGAGGTTTGGGGACTACCCTACAATGAGCAGTTCTTC	CASSLEVWGLPYNEQFF
TRBV6-5	TRBJ2-7	NA	NA	TGTGCCAGCAGTCGAGGGGGGTCCTACGAGCAGTACTTC	CASSRGGSYEQYF
TRBV19	TRBJ2-3	NA	NA	TGTGCCAGTAGAGACGGGAGGACAGGCCCAGATACGCAGTATTTT	CASRDGRTGPDTQYF
TRBV29-1	TRBJ1-1	NA	NA	TGTTTAGGGTTCAGGAACACTGAAGCTTTCTTT	CLGFRNTEAFF
TRBV2	TRBJ2-5	NA	NA	TGTGCCAGCAGTGGTACAGGGGGGGCGACCCAGTACTTC	CASSGTGGATQYF
TRBV5-5	TRBJ2-1	NA	NA	TGTGCCAGCAGCGATTGGAAGGGTGAGCAGTTCTTC	CASSDWKGEQFF
TRBV19	TRBJ2-2	NA	TRBD1	TGTGCCAGTAGTCTACGCCCCAAGATTAAGGACAGGGGCAAAACCGGGGAGCTGTTTTTT	CASSLRPKIKDRGKTGELFF
TRBV28	TRBJ2-2	NA	TRBD2	TGTGCCAGCAGGATTAGCGGGGGGAACACCGGGGAGCTGTTTTTT	CASRISGGNTGELFF
TRBV7-9	TRBJ2-7	NA	TRBD2	TGTGCCAGCAGCTTGTACAGACTAGCGGGAGTTACCTACGAGCAGTACTTC	CASSLYRLAGVTYEQYF
TRBV5-1	TRBJ1-2	NA	TRBD1	TGCGCCAGCGAGCCCGGGGACAGGCGGGACTATGGCTACACCTTC	CASEPGDRRDYGYTF
TRBV9	TRBJ2-1	NA	NA	TGTGCCAGCAGCGTAGGGTTCGGGGGAGTTTCCTACAATGAGCAGTTCTTC	CASSVGFGGVSYNEQFF
TRBV29-1	TRBJ2-1	NA	NA	TGCAGCGTTGAGAGGGTAAATGAGCAGTTCTTC	CSVERVNEQFF
TRBV15	TRBJ1-3	NA	NA	TGTGCCACCAGCAGAGAATTAACAGATAGAAACACCATATATTTT	CATSRELTDRNTIYF
TRBV18	TRBJ2-3	NA	TRBD2	TGTGCCAGCTCACCGTTTAGCGGGGGTCCAGATACGCAGTATTTT	CASSPFSGGPDTQYF